This T cell receptor (beta chain) comes out of a study of blood T cell repertoires in COVID-19. Assay: immunoSEQ multiplex PCR; the TCRdb copy retains only in-frame clones and omits some. Of roughly 120,000 clones in the sample, approximately 90% were seen once. This clone has only one observation. V was clipped by 2 bases and J by 4 bases, with 17 bases between them. From germline, CDR1 is SGHAT and CDR2 FQNNGV. The length of the CDR3 is 16 residues. This TCR came from a human donor in a cohort sampled during active COVID-19. Input material: peripheral blood. V usage is TRBV11-2 and J usage is TRBJ1-1; D may be TRBD1 (5 bases). CDR3 coding DNA: TGTGCCAGCAGCTTACGAAGCAATCTGCAGGGCACTGAAGCTTTCTTT. Translated, it gives CASSLRSNLQGTEAFF.